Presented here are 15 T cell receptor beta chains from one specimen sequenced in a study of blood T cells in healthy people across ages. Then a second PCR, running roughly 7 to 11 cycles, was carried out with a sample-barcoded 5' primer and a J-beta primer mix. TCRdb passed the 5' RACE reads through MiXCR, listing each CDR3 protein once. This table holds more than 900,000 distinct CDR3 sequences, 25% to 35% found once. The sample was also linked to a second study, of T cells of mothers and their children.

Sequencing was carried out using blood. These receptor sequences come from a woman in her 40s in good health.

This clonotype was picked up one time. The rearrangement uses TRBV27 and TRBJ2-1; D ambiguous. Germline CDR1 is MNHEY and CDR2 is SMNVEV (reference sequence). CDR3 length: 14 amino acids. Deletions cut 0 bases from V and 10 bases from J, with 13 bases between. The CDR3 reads CASSLSGSSYEQFF. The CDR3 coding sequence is TGTGCCAGCAGTTTATCAGGCAGCTCCTACGAGCAGTTCTTC.

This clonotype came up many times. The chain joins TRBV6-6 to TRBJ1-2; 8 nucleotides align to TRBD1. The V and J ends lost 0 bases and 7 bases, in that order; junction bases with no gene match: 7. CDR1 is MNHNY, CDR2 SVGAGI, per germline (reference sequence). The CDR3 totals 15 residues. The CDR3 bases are TGTGCCAGCAGTTACTCGACAGGGGTCGGCTCTGGCTACACCTTC. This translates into CASSYSTGVGSGYTF.

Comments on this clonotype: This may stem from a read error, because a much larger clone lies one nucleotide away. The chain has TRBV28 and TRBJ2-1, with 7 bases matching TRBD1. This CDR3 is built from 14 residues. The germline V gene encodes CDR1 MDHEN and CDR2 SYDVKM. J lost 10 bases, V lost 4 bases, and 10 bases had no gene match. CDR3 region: CASSSPGQNYEQFF. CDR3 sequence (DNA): TGTGCCAGCAGTTCACCGGGACAGAATTACGAGCAGTTCTTC. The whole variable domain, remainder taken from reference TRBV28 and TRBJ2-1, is DVKVTQSSRYLVKRTGEKVFLECVQDMDHENMFWYRQDPGLGLRLIYFSYDVKMKEKGDIPEGYSVSREKKERFSLILESASTNQTSMYLCASSSPGQNYEQFFGPGTRLTVL.

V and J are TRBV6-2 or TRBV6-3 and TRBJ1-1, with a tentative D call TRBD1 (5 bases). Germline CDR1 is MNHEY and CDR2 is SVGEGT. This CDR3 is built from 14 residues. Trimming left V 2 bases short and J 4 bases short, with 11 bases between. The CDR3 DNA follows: TGTGCCAGCAGTTACGGAGGGGACTTCACTGAAGCTTTCTTT. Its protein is CASSYGGDFTEAFF.

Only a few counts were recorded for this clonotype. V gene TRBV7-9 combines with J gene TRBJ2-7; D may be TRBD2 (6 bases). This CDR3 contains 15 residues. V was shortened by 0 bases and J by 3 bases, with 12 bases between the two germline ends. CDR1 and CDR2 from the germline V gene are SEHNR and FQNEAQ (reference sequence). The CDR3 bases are TGTGCCAGCAGCTTAGCGGGGGGACTGCTCTACGAGCAGTACTTC. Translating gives CASSLAGGLLYEQYF.

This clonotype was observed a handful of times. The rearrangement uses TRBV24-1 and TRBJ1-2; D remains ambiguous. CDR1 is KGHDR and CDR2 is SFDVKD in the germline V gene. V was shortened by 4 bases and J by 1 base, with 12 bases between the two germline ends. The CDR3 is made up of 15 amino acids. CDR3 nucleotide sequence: TGTGCCACCAGTGACGCCCGGGATGATAACTATGGCTACACCTTC. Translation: CATSDARDDNYGYTF.

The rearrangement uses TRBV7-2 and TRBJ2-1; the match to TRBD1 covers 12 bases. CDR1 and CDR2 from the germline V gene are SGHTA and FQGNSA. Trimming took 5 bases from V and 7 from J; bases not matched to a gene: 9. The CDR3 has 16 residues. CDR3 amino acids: CASSLRGQGAKNEQFF. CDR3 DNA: TGTGCCAGCAGCCTCAGGGGACAGGGGGCGAAGAATGAGCAGTTCTTC.

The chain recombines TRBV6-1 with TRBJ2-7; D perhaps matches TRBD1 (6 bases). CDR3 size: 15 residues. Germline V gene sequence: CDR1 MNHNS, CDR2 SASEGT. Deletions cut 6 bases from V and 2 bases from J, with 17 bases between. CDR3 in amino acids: CASRTTTGNTYEQYF. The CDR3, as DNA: TGTGCCAGCAGGACAACTACAGGGAACACCTACGAGCAGTACTTC.

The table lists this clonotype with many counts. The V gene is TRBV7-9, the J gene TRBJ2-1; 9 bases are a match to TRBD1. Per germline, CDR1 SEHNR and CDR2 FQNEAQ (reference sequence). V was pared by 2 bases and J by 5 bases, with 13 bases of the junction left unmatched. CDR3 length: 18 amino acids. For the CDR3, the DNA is TGTGCCAGCAGCTTAACCTCTAAGCGGGACAGGGTAAACAATGAGCAGTTCTTC. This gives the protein CASSLTSKRDRVNNEQFF.

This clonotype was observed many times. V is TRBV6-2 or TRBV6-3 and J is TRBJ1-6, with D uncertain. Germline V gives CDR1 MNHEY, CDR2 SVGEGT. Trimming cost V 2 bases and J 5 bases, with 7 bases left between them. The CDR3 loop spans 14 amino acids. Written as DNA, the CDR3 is TGTGCCAGCAGTTACGACGGAGATAATTCACCCCTCCACTTT. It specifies CASSYDGDNSPLHF.

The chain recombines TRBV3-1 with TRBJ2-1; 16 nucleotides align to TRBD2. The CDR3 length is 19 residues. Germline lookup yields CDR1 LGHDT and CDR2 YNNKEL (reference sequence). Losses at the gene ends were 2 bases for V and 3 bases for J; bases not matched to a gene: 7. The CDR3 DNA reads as TGTGCCAGCAGCCAACCGGGACTAGCGGGGGGGAAAAGCTACAATGAGCAGTTCTTC. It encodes CASSQPGLAGGKSYNEQFF.

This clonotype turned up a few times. CDR3 nucleotides: TGTGCCAGCAGCCGTCCGTTTGGGGCTGAAGCTTTCTTT. Protein: CASSRPFGAEAFF. J is TRBJ1-1 and V is TRBV27; D not certain. Trimming left V 6 bases short and J 6 bases short, with 14 bases between. The germline V gene encodes CDR1 MNHEY and CDR2 SMNVEV (reference sequence). The CDR3 totals 13 residues.

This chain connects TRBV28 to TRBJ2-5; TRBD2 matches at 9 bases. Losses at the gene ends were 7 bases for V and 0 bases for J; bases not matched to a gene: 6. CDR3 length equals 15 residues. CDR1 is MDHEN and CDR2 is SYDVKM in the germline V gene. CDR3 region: CASNAGGTHQETQYF. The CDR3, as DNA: TGTGCCAGCAACGCGGGGGGGACTCACCAAGAGACCCAGTACTTC.

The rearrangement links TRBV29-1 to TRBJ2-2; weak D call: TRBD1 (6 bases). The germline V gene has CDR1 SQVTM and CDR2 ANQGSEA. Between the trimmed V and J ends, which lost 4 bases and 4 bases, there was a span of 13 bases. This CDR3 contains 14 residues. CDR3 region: CSVAQGSSTGELFF. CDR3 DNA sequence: TGCAGCGTTGCGCAGGGGAGCAGCACCGGGGAGCTGTTTTTT.

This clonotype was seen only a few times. The CDR3 nucleotides are TGCAGCGTTGGGGGGACAGGGGGCGAGGGTGAGCAGTTCTTC. It codes for CSVGGTGGEGEQFF. The chain joins TRBV29-1 to TRBJ2-1; TRBD1 matches 12 bases. The CDR3 extends over 14 amino acids. The J segment lost 9 bases and the V segment lost 4 bases, leaving 7 bases of the junction unmatched. In germline, CDR1 is SQVTM, CDR2 ANQGSEA.